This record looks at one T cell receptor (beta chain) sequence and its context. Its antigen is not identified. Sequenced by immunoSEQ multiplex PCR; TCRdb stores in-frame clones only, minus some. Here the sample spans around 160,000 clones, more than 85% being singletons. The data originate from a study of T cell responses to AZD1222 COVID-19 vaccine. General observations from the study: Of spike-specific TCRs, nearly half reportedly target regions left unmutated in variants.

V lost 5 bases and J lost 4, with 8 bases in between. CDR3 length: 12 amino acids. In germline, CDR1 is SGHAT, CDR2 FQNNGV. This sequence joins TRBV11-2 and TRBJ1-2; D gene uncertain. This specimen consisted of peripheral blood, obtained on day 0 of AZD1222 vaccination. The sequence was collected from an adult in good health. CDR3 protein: CASSQDFYGYTF. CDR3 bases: TGTGCCAGCAGCCAGGACTTCTATGGCTACACCTTC. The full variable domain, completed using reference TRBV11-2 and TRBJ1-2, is EAGVAQSPRYKIIEKRQSVAFWCNPISGHATLYWYQQILGQGPKLLIQFQNNGVVDDSQLPKDRFSAERLKGVDSTLKIQPAKLEDSAVYLCASSQDFYGYTFGSGTRLTVV.